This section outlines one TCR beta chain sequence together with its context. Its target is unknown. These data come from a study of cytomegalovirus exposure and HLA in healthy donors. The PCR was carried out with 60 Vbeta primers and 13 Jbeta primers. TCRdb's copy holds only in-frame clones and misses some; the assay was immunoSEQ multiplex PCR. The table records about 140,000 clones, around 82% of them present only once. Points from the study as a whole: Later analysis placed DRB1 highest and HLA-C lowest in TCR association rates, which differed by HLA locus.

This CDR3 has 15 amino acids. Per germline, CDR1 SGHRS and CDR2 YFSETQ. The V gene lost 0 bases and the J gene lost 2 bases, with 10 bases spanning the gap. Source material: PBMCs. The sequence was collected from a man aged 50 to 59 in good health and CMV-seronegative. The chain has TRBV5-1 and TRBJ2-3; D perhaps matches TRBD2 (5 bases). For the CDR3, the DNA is TGCGCCAGCAGCTTGGAGGACTTCGCCACAGATACGCAGTATTTT. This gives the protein CASSLEDFATDTQYF.